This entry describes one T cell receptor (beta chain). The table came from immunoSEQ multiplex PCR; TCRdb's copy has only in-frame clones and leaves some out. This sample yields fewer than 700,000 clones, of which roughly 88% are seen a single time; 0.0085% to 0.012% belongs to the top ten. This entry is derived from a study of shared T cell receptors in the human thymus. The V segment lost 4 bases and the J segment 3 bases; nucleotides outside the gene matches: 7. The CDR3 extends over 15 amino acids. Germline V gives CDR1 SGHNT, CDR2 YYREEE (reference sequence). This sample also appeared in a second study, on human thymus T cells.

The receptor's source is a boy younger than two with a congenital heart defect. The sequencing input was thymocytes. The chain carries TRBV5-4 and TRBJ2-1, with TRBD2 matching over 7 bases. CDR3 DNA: TGTGCCAGCAGCGTCGGGACTACCGGCTACAATGAGCAGTTCTTC. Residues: CASSVGTTGYNEQFF.